Listed below are T cell receptor beta chains from one sample, sequenced in a study of T cell responses to AZD1222 COVID-19 vaccine. Sequenced by immunoSEQ multiplex PCR; TCRdb stores in-frame clones only, minus some. The sample includes about 180,000 clones, just over 85% seen only once; the top ten take more than 0.4%. The material was peripheral blood, obtained on day 0 of AZD1222 vaccination. These receptor sequences come from an adult in good health. Each CDR3 is given with its conserved first and last residue. The D gene is left open where the match is weak. Size is omitted from some rows. Given values are once, few, many or a class for expanded clones.

v_call	d_call	j_call	clone_size	cdr3_nt	cdr3_aa
TRBV6-6	.	TRBJ2-7	.	TGTGCCAGCAGTAAGGGCCAGACCTACGAGCAGTACTTC	CASSKGQTYEQYF
TRBV29-1	TRBD1	TRBJ1-5	.	TGCAGCGCGCCGGGACAGGTGGTTGGAAAGCCCCAGCATTTT	CSAPGQVVGKPQHF
TRBV4-1	.	TRBJ1-5	.	TGCGCCAGCAGCCAAGTTAACGGCAATCAGCCCCAGCATTTT	CASSQVNGNQPQHF
TRBV5-1	TRBD1	TRBJ2-7	.	TGCGCCAGCAGCTTGGCCGGACAGGGGCTCAACGAGCAGTACTTC	CASSLAGQGLNEQYF
TRBV24-1	.	TRBJ2-3	.	TGTGCCACAGCCCTTGGGCAGGGGACAGATACGCAGTATTTT	CATALGQGTDTQYF
TRBV19	.	TRBJ2-1	.	TGTGCCAGTAGTACCCTCGACGAAAAGCAGTTCTTC	CASSTLDEKQFF
TRBV5-6	.	TRBJ1-5	.	TGTGCCAGCAGCTTGTATACAGGTAACAATCAGCCCCAGCATTTT	CASSLYTGNNQPQHF
TRBV9	.	TRBJ1-5	.	TGTGCCAGCAGCGTCACAGGGAAGGATCAGCCCCAGCATTTT	CASSVTGKDQPQHF
TRBV29-1	.	TRBJ1-5	.	TGCACCGTAGGGCAGGATCTCAATCAGCCCCAGCATTTT	CTVGQDLNQPQHF
TRBV6-2/TRBV6-3	TRBD1	TRBJ2-1	.	TGTGCCAGCAGTTATTGGACCGGGACAGGGGGCAATGAGCAGTTCTTC	CASSYWTGTGGNEQFF
TRBV28	.	TRBJ1-2	.	TGTGCCAGCAGTTTAGGCGGGACTTATGGCTACACCTTC	CASSLGGTYGYTF
TRBV30	TRBD2	TRBJ2-3	.	TGTGCCTGGAGTCCTATAGCGGGGCCCACAGATACGCAGTATTTT	CAWSPIAGPTDTQYF
TRBV6-9	TRBD1	TRBJ1-5	.	TGTGCCAGCAGTTACAGGACAGGGGACAGCAATCAGCCCCAGCATTTT	CASSYRTGDSNQPQHF
TRBV27	.	TRBJ2-3	.	TGTGCCAGCAGTTCTCAGGACTACAGCACAGATACGCAGTATTTT	CASSSQDYSTDTQYF
TRBV5-4	.	TRBJ2-5	.	TGTGCCAGCAGCCCCGCCGGGTCCAAGCAAGAGACCCAGTACTTC	CASSPAGSKQETQYF
TRBV12-3/TRBV12-4	.	TRBJ1-2	few	TGTGCCAGCACACAGGGACGGGCCTATGGCTACACCTTC	CASTQGRAYGYTF
TRBV5-1	.	TRBJ2-7	.	TGCGCCAGCAGCTTCACCGGGACCTTCTCCTACGAGCAGTACTTC	CASSFTGTFSYEQYF
TRBV6-5	TRBD1	TRBJ2-3	.	TGTGCCAGCAGGGACAGGGTCGCTAGCACAGATACGCAGTATTTT	CASRDRVASTDTQYF
TRBV10-2	.	TRBJ1-5	.	TGCGCCAGCAGTGAAGGGGGGCTCAATCAGCCCCAGCATTTT	CASSEGGLNQPQHF
TRBV4-2	.	TRBJ1-2	.	TGTGCCAGCAGCCAAGGTAGGACAGAACTTGGCTACACCTTC	CASSQGRTELGYTF
TRBV6-5	.	TRBJ1-2	.	TGTGCCAGCAGCTTATCAGGGTATGGCTACACCTTC	CASSLSGYGYTF
TRBV19	.	TRBJ2-5	.	TGTGCCAGTAGTCCTCAGGGGACTGTTCAAGAGACCCAGTACTTC	CASSPQGTVQETQYF
TRBV19	.	TRBJ2-5	.	TGTGCCAGTAGTATTTGGGGGGATCAAGAGACCCAGTACTTC	CASSIWGDQETQYF
TRBV7-8	.	TRBJ2-7	once	TGTGCCAGCAGCCGCTCTGGGGGCTACGAGCAGTACTTC	CASSRSGGYEQYF
TRBV15	TRBD2	TRBJ2-2	.	TGTGCCACCAGCAGGATGGGACTAACGAACACCGGGGAGCTGTTTTTT	CATSRMGLTNTGELFF
TRBV15	.	TRBJ2-1	.	TGTGCCACCAGCAGAGGCCATGGGCTTGATAGCTCCTACAATGAGCAGTTCTTC	CATSRGHGLDSSYNEQFF
TRBV19	.	TRBJ2-1	few	TGTGCCAGTCGGAATCCCGGCGGCTACAATGAGCAGTTCTTC	CASRNPGGYNEQFF
TRBV19	.	TRBJ1-1	.	TGTGCCAGTAGTAGGCAGGTTCGGGGGACTGAAGCTTTCTTT	CASSRQVRGTEAFF
TRBV7-2	.	TRBJ1-2	.	TGTGCCAGCAGCTTATACACGACAGCAAAAAACTATGGCTACACCTTC	CASSLYTTAKNYGYTF
TRBV28	TRBD2	TRBJ2-3	once	TGTGCCAGCAGCCTTCTAGCGGGCGGCACAGATACGCAGTATTTT	CASSLLAGGTDTQYF
TRBV19	TRBD1	TRBJ1-2	.	TGTGCCAGTAGACCCCTGACAGGGCCTGGTACGGCTGGCTACACCTTC	CASRPLTGPGTAGYTF
TRBV29-1	TRBD1	TRBJ1-1	once	TGCAGCGTTGGTACAGGGACAGGGGCCCGATTCACTGAAGCTTTCTTT	CSVGTGTGARFTEAFF
TRBV5-5	.	TRBJ1-4	.	TGTGCCAGCAGCTTGCCGCCCATATATGAAAAACTGTTTTTT	CASSLPPIYEKLFF
TRBV5-6	.	TRBJ1-6	.	TGTGCCAGCAGCTTTGACAGGTCCGAATCACCCCTCCACTTT	CASSFDRSESPLHF
TRBV5-5	TRBD1	TRBJ1-1	.	TGTGCCAGCAGCGTGGGACAGGGTAAAGCAAAACCCACTGAAGCTTTCTTT	CASSVGQGKAKPTEAFF
TRBV12-3/TRBV12-4	.	TRBJ1-1	.	TGTGCCAGCAGCCTAGCGAGAGGCACTGAAGCTTTCTTT	CASSLARGTEAFF
TRBV9	TRBD1	TRBJ1-3	.	TGTGCCAGCAGCTCCCGGACAGGGACTGGAAACACCATATATTTT	CASSSRTGTGNTIYF
TRBV10-2	.	TRBJ1-5	.	TGCGCCAGCCAGATTAGCAATCAGCCCCAGCATTTT	CASQISNQPQHF
TRBV7-8	.	TRBJ2-7	once	TGTGCCAGCAGTCTTCGTAGCGGAGGTTACTACGAGCAGTACTTC	CASSLRSGGYYEQYF
TRBV12-3/TRBV12-4	.	TRBJ1-4	.	TGTGCCAGCAACAAAAAGCGAGAAAAACTGTTTTTT	CASNKKREKLFF
TRBV9	.	TRBJ1-2	.	TGTGCCAGCAGCGTAGGGTCAGCTAGTAACTATGGCTACACCTTC	CASSVGSASNYGYTF
TRBV7-2	.	TRBJ1-4	.	TGTGCCAGCAGCTTTGGTCTAGCTAATGAAAAACTGTTTTTT	CASSFGLANEKLFF
TRBV2	.	TRBJ2-7	.	TGTGCCAGCAGGGCTAGGGATGGGTACGAGCAGTACTTC	CASRARDGYEQYF
TRBV11-1	TRBD1	TRBJ2-7	.	TGTGCCAGCGGTCGACAGGGGGTCTCCTACGAGCAGTACTTC	CASGRQGVSYEQYF
TRBV30	.	TRBJ1-5	.	TGTGCCTGGAGTATGGGGGGCCAGGGCAATCAGCCCCAGCATTTT	CAWSMGGQGNQPQHF
TRBV27	.	TRBJ2-7	.	TGTGCCAGCAGTTTATCATGGGGGGTTTCTTACGAGCAGTACTTC	CASSLSWGVSYEQYF
TRBV29-1	.	TRBJ1-1	.	TGCAGCGTGCAGGGCTCCCGCATGAACACTGAAGCTTTCTTT	CSVQGSRMNTEAFF
TRBV5-1	.	TRBJ1-5	.	TGCGCCAGCAGCTTGGGAGGGATGAATCAGCCCCAGCATTTT	CASSLGGMNQPQHF
TRBV28	.	TRBJ1-2	.	TGTGCCAGCGTTGGAACGACTTATGGCTACACCTTC	CASVGTTYGYTF
TRBV6-5	TRBD1	TRBJ2-1	.	TGTGCCAGCAGGGACAGGGTCGAATGGAATGAGCAGTTCTTC	CASRDRVEWNEQFF
TRBV6-2/TRBV6-3	.	TRBJ1-2	.	TGTGCCAGTAGTCACTCCAACTATGGCTACACCTTC	CASSHSNYGYTF
TRBV3-1/TRBV3-2	.	TRBJ2-2	.	TGTGCCAGCAGCCATTACGGGGTCAACACCGGGGAGCTGTTTTTT	CASSHYGVNTGELFF